The rows below give T cell receptor beta chains drawn from one sample of a study of blood T cell repertoires in COVID-19. The data were produced by immunoSEQ multiplex PCR, yet TCRdb's version contains in-frame clones alone and is incomplete. In the table there are 75,000 to 80,000 clones, about 88% of which are singletons. The sequenced sample was peripheral blood. These receptors all stem from a human donor in a cohort sampled during active COVID-19. Each CDR3 is given with its conserved first and last residue. D genes are given only for firm matches. Some rows mark clone size as missing; the rest say once, few, many or name a class of expanded clone.

>TRBD1|TRBJ1-5|TRBV4-1|-
TGCGCCAGCAGCCTGCGTTCGGGACAGGTTAATCAGCCCCAGCATTTT
CASSLRSGQVNQPQHF
>TRBD1|TRBJ1-5|TRBV4-1|-
TGCGCCAGCAGCCCGGACAGGGCTAATCAGCCCCAGCATTTT
CASSPDRANQPQHF
>-|TRBJ2-1|TRBV24-1|-
TGTGCCACCAGGGGGGCCACTTACAATGAGCAGTTCTTC
CATRGATYNEQFF
>TRBD1|TRBJ1-2|TRBV28|-
TGTGCCAGCAGCGTGCCCGGGACAGGGACCAACTATGGCTACACCTTC
CASSVPGTGTNYGYTF
>TRBD1|TRBJ1-1|TRBV18|-
TGTGCCAGCTCGCCTGGACAGGGGGTTAAAGCTTTCTTT
CASSPGQGVKAFF
>-|TRBJ2-3|TRBV6-5|-
TGTGCCAGCAGAATCGGGACTGCGGGCACAGATACGCAGTATTTT
CASRIGTAGTDTQYF
>-|TRBJ2-1|TRBV6-4|-
TGTGCCAGCAGTGACTATGCGGGGTCCTACAATGAGCAGTTCTTC
CASSDYAGSYNEQFF
>TRBD2|TRBJ2-3|TRBV4-2|-
TGTGCCAGCAGCCTAGCCGGGGTTGGGACTAGCGGGAGAGATACGCAGTATTTT
CASSLAGVGTSGRDTQYF
>TRBD1|TRBJ2-1|TRBV19|-
TGTGCCAGTAGTGTTAGCCGGGGACAGGGAGAGTGGTTCTTC
CASSVSRGQGEWFF
>-|TRBJ1-5|TRBV18|-
TGTGCCAGCTCACCCAGAGTTAAGGGAGGCAGCAATCAGCCCCAGCATTTT
CASSPRVKGGSNQPQHF
>TRBD1|TRBJ1-4|TRBV2|-
TGTGCCAGCATGGGGACAGGGTCAACTAATGAAAAACTGTTTTTT
CASMGTGSTNEKLFF
>TRBD1|TRBJ2-7|TRBV5-8|-
TGTGCCAGCAGCTTGGGACAGGGGCACTCCTACGAGCAGTACTTC
CASSLGQGHSYEQYF
>TRBD2|TRBJ2-7|TRBV5-4|few
TGTGCCAGCAGGGGAACTAGCGGGGGTAGCTCCTACGAGCAGTACTTC
CASRGTSGGSSYEQYF
>TRBD2|TRBJ2-1|TRBV7-9|-
TGTGCCAGCAGAGGGGGTAGCGGGAGGTTAGATGAGCAGTTCTTC
CASRGGSGRLDEQFF
>TRBD1|TRBJ2-3|TRBV18|-
TGTGCCAGCTCACCACGGACAGGGGGGATAGATACGCAGTATTTT
CASSPRTGGIDTQYF
>TRBD1|TRBJ2-5|TRBV5-1|-
TGCGCCAGCAGCGGCGGGACAGGGTTAGGGGAGACCCAGTACTTC
CASSGGTGLGETQYF
>-|TRBJ1-4|TRBV19|-
TGTGCCAGTAGTATTCGGGGGGATGAAAAACTGTTTTTT
CASSIRGDEKLFF
>-|TRBJ1-2|TRBV10-3|-
TGTGCCATCAGTGAGTCGAGAGATATTAACTATGGCTACACCTTC
CAISESRDINYGYTF
>-|TRBJ2-2|TRBV11-1|-
TGTGCCAGCAGCCTTAACGGAGCAATCTACACCGGGGAGCTGTTTTTT
CASSLNGAIYTGELFF
>-|TRBJ2-7|TRBV7-7|few
TGTGCCAGCAGCCCCAGCGCGGGGGCGAAGCAGTACTTC
CASSPSAGAKQYF
>-|TRBJ1-1|TRBV5-1|few
TGCGCCAGCAGCTTGGCCCCACACCGTCTCACTGAAGCTTTCTTT
CASSLAPHRLTEAFF
>-|TRBJ2-7|TRBV5-1|-
TGCGCCAGCAGCAACGGGGGGACAGGAGTCTACGAGCAGTACTTC
CASSNGGTGVYEQYF
>TRBD2|TRBJ2-2|TRBV3-1/TRBV3-2|-
TGTGCCAGCAGCCAACTAGCGGGGGGGCCCGGGGAGCTGTTTTTT
CASSQLAGGPGELFF
>-|TRBJ2-1|TRBV2|-
TGTGCCAGTGGCAGGCACAATGAGCAGTTCTTC
CASGRHNEQFF
>-|TRBJ2-7|TRBV19|once
TGTGCCAGTAGCAACTATATCGAGCAGTACTTC
CASSNYIEQYF
>TRBD2|TRBJ2-1|TRBV5-1|-
TGCGCCAGCAGCTTGGGTAGCGGGGGGTACAATGAGCAGTTCTTC
CASSLGSGGYNEQFF
>TRBD1|TRBJ2-5|TRBV11-2|-
TGTGCCAGCAGCTCGACGACAGGGGGAGAGACCCAGTACTTC
CASSSTTGGETQYF
>TRBD1|TRBJ2-1|TRBV5-1|-
TGCGCCAGCAGCTACCCCGGGGGACAGGGTGGGCATGAGCAGTTCTTC
CASSYPGGQGGHEQFF
>-|TRBJ2-2|TRBV7-3|-
TGTGCCAGCAGCGAACTCTCGACAGCGAACACCGGGGAGCTGTTTTTT
CASSELSTANTGELFF
>TRBD2|TRBJ2-1|TRBV4-1|-
TGCGCCAGCAGCCAAGTAGCGGGGGGGCTCTACAATGAGCAGTTCTTC
CASSQVAGGLYNEQFF
>TRBD1|TRBJ1-2|TRBV18|-
TGTGCCAGCTCACCGGGACAGGGAGCTAACTATGGCTACACCTTC
CASSPGQGANYGYTF
>-|TRBJ2-5|TRBV5-1|once
TGCGCCAGCAGCTCGTCGTACCAAGAGACCCAGTACTTC
CASSSSYQETQYF
>-|TRBJ1-1|TRBV28|-
TGTGCCAGCCCCCCGGCGGGGGCGAGTAGGCCTGAAGCTTTCTTT
CASPPAGASRPEAFF
>-|TRBJ2-7|TRBV21-1|-
TGTGCCAGCAGCATAACTAGCGGCTACGAGCAGTACTTC
CASSITSGYEQYF
>-|TRBJ1-6|TRBV2|once
TGTGCCAGCAGTAATCGGGTTTCACCCCTCCACTTT
CASSNRVSPLHF
>TRBD1|TRBJ2-2|TRBV19|-
TGTGCCACCAAGGGACAGGGGGCGAGCACCGGGGAGCTGTTTTTT
CATKGQGASTGELFF
>-|TRBJ2-7|TRBV7-2|few
TGTGCCAGCAGCTTCTTCAGGGACGAGCAGTACTTC
CASSFFRDEQYF
>-|TRBJ1-2|TRBV4-1|-
TGCGCCAGCAGCCAACAAGGAGGGGGGGGCGGTGGGTCCTTCTATGGCTACACCTTC
CASSQQGGGGGGSFYGYTF
>TRBD2|TRBJ2-3|TRBV2|-
TGTGCCAGCAGAGACGTAGCGGGAGTGACAGATACGCAGTATTTT
CASRDVAGVTDTQYF
>-|TRBJ1-1|TRBV10-3|-
TGTGCCATCAGTGAGCCGGGATCGGACACTGAAGCTTTCTTT
CAISEPGSDTEAFF
>-|TRBJ2-3|TRBV5-1|-
TGCGCCAGCAGCTTGGAAAGACAGCGCACAGATACGCAGTATTTT
CASSLERQRTDTQYF
>-|TRBJ2-3|TRBV4-1|-
TGCGCCAGCAGCCCCCTAGGTCCTTCAGATACGCAGTATTTT
CASSPLGPSDTQYF
>TRBD2|TRBJ2-7|TRBV3-1/TRBV3-2|-
TGTGCCAGCAGCCAAGATCGCGGGGGGTTCTACGAGCAGTACTTC
CASSQDRGGFYEQYF
>TRBD2|TRBJ2-7|TRBV2|-
TGTGCCAGCAGGGAGACTAGCAACTCCTACGAGCAGTACTTC
CASRETSNSYEQYF
>TRBD1|TRBJ1-1|TRBV11-2|-
TGTGCCAGCAGGCAGCCGGGACAGGGAAGGACTGAAGCTTTCTTT
CASRQPGQGRTEAFF
>TRBD2|TRBJ2-1|TRBV28|-
TGTGCCAGCACATCTGTAGCGGGGGGGCTCAATGAGCAGTTCTTC
CASTSVAGGLNEQFF
>TRBD1|TRBJ1-5|TRBV7-3|-
TGTGCCAGCAGCGGGGGACAGGGGGGCAATCAGCCCCAGCATTTT
CASSGGQGGNQPQHF
>TRBD1|TRBJ1-2|TRBV2|-
TGTGCCAGCAACAGACAGGGGTCCCGCTATGGCTACACCTTC
CASNRQGSRYGYTF
>TRBD1|TRBJ1-6|TRBV27|-
TGTGCCAGCAGTCCTGACAGGGCATTTTCCTATAATTCACCCCTCCACTTT
CASSPDRAFSYNSPLHF
>-|TRBJ1-2|TRBV5-4|few
TGTGCCAGCAGCTTGGCAGGGGCACGGGGCTACACCTTC
CASSLAGARGYTF
>-|TRBJ1-4|TRBV25-1|-
TGTGCCAGCAGTAATCCGCGACTTACTCTGATGGGTGAAAAACTGTTTTTT
CASSNPRLTLMGEKLFF
>-|TRBJ1-4|TRBV21-1|-
TGTGCCAGCAGCAAAGGGGAGACAGGGAAGTGGAATGAAAAACTGTTTTTT
CASSKGETGKWNEKLFF
>TRBD1|TRBJ2-5|TRBV29-1|-
TGCAGCGTTGGGGCAGGGGGTGAGACCCAGTACTTC
CSVGAGGETQYF
>TRBD2|TRBJ2-1|TRBV7-2|-
TGTGCCAGCAGCTTAGTAAGCGGGGGCAATGAGCAGTTCTTC
CASSLVSGGNEQFF